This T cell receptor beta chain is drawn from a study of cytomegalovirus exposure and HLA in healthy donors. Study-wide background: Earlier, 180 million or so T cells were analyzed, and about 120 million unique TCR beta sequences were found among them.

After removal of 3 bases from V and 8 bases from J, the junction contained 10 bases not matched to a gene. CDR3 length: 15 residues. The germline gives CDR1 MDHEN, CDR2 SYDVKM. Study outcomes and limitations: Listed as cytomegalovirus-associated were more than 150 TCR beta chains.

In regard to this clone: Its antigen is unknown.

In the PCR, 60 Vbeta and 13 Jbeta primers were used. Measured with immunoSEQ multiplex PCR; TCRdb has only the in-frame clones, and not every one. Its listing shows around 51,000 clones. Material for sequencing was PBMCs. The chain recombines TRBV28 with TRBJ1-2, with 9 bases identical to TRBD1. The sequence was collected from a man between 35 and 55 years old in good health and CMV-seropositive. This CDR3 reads CASSFFRDRVGGYTF. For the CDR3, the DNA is TGTGCCAGCAGTTTCTTCCGGGACAGGGTGGGAGGCTACACCTTC.